This T cell receptor (beta chain) was observed in a study of shared clonotypes between healthy human individuals (dated by TCRdb to the early 2020s). For the wider study: A couple of women and a few men aged 18 to 49 years were included in the cohort. To increase sequencing depth and limit assay-specific biases, TCR repertoire library preparation and sequencing were carried out by different laboratories using diverse techniques. Each donor's leukapheresis produced roughly between roughly 0.85 and 9.5 billion PBMCs. To estimate repertoire size and how much clonotypes are shared between individuals, the study performed deep sequencing of blood TCR repertoires from a handful of healthy adults. For each donor, CD4 naive and CD4 memory were each run on three plates, CD8 naive on two plates, and CD8 memory on one plate.

Using the deep immunoSEQ assay, multiplex PCR amplified TCR CDR3 regions from genomic DNA. Extracted genomic DNA from each cell subset was spread evenly across all wells of several immunoSEQ 96-well plates, with each plate serving as a replicate. For sorted subsets, approximately 0.2 ug of genomic DNA, equivalent to roughly 30,000 T cell genomes, went into each replicate PCR. Purified libraries were measured with a Qubit 3.0 fluorometer, size-checked on a Bioanalyzer 2100, and measured again with the KAPA Library Quantification kit. Each immunoSEQ 96-well plate was sequenced on its own single-read 150-cycle Illumina NextSeq 550 flow cell. The original methods were these. Because the immunoSEQ output included only junctional sequences and no quality scores, the filtering could not be the same as the filtering used for full-length reads. Sequences were annotated with PyIR, a Python wrapper for IgBLAST v1.9, and V/J genes and CDR3 were assigned using IMGT germline references. Reads were filtered out if the reads had weak V/J assignments (E-value above 1e-6), no CDR3, stop codons, out-of-frame junctions, or ambiguous translated residues. V3J clonotypes were defined by identical inferred V gene, J gene, and CDR3 amino acid sequence. The percentage overlap between two repertoires was calculated by dividing the number of shared unique clonotypes by the size of the smaller repertoire. Richness of each repertoire was evaluated using RTK rarefaction, the Chao1 estimator, and Recon v2.1 estimates of unobserved clonotypes. For all TCRbeta clonotypes obtained by the gDNA method from a handful of donors, generation probabilities were computed with OLGA. TCRdb carries this immuneACCESS record with in-frame sequences only. Its versions omit some clonotypes, under half of them owing to an unresolved V gene in the studies checked, with the rest unexplained. That table supplies the V and J calls and clone size; D and trimming were determined from the DNA. The sample table contains approximately 2.3 million clones; only one count was recorded for just over 90% of them. 0.39% of the sample rests with the top ten.

CDR1 and CDR2 are drawn from the germline V gene: MDHEN, SYDVKM. From its cysteine to its phenylalanine, the CDR3 spans 18 amino acids. The DNA shown is the 54-base CDR3, in frame from base 1. V trim: 6 bases; J trim: 5 bases; unmatched bases: 20. The donors were healthy, HIV-negative adults who had no recently reported acute infections or vaccinations. Every donor was a Caucasian adult residing in Nashville, Tennessee, USA. Magnetic negative selection was used to enrich CD4+ T cells, after which naive cells were positively selected on CD45RA and the negative fraction became the memory subset. Blood was collected by leukapheresis, and PBMCs were isolated by Ficoll-Histopaque density gradient centrifugation and then cryopreserved in liquid nitrogen vapor phase. Purity and quantity of every magnetically sorted T cell population were checked by analytical flow cytometry. From each sorted fraction, genomic DNA was isolated and quantified by UV absorbance on a Nanodrop 2000c.

In this sample, this clone turned up once. Its antigen remains undetermined. There are no base qualities to consult, and no much larger clone falls within one base. Overall results and qualifications from the work: Rarefaction of sorted-subset datasets indicated incomplete sequencing despite the large sequencing depth. Approximately 4.8% of naive CD4, 3% to 4% of naive CD8, 2.3% of memory CD4, and around 0.42% of memory CD8 clonotypes were shared across a few donors. Based on pairwise subsampling, the degree of clonotype sharing among donors was expected to be affected by sequencing depth. Because the study included only a small number of donors, the genetic and exposure-history diversity represented was limited. Only blood was sampled, and tissue TCR repertoires likely differ from those in blood. Compared with non-shared clonotypes, clonotypes shared by all four sorted-subset donors had higher generation probabilities. Naive subsets generally had larger estimated clonotype richness than memory subsets.

The sequence joins TRBV28 to TRBJ2-5, with 8 middle bases fitting TRBD1. What was sequenced was naive CD4+ T cells from PBMCs. Per the publication, the cell subset or site label means: CD45RA+ positively selected. The origin of this receptor is a man between 18 and 29 years old in good health. Some clones in this sample may be carry-over from other donors' samples. At the DNA level, the sequence is TGTGCCAGCAGCCTGGAGGTCGGGACAGGCCTTAGGGGGGAGACCCAGTACTTC. Its protein is CASSLEVGTGLRGETQYF. Joined to the reference TRBV28 and TRBJ2-5 proteins, this CDR3 gives the full variable domain: DVKVTQSSRYLVKRTGEKVFLECVQDMDHENMFWYRQDPGLGLRLIYFSYDVKMKEKGDIPEGYSVSREKKERFSLILESASTNQTSMYLCASSLEVGTGLRGETQYFGPGTRLLVL.